A selection of T cell receptor beta chains follows, all from one sample in a study of blood T cell repertoires in COVID-19. Assay: immunoSEQ multiplex PCR; the TCRdb copy retains only in-frame clones and omits some. Among approximately 150,000 clones listed, 75% to 90% were seen once. The material sequenced was peripheral blood. These receptors originate from a human donor in a cohort sampled during active COVID-19. CDR3s include the opening cysteine and the closing phenylalanine or tryptophan. The order of the fields is clone size, D gene, J gene, V gene, CDR3 protein, CDR3 DNA. D genes are given only for firm matches. The listing skips clone size in some rows; elsewhere it reads once, few, many or a size class.

>NA|TRBD1|TRBJ2-7|TRBV7-2
CASSYPGQMAYEQYF
TGTGCCAGCAGCTATCCGGGACAGATGGCCTACGAGCAGTACTTC
>NA|TRBD2|TRBJ2-2|TRBV9
CASSRLAGNTGELFF
TGTGCCAGCAGCAGACTAGCGGGGAACACCGGGGAGCTGTTTTTT
>NA|NA|TRBJ2-5|TRBV12-3/TRBV12-4
CASSFRGETQYF
TGTGCCAGCAGTTTCCGGGGGGAGACCCAGTACTTC
>NA|TRBD1|TRBJ2-1|TRBV15
CATSRVGGYGFNEQFF
TGTGCCACCAGCAGGGTAGGGGGCTACGGGTTCAATGAGCAGTTCTTC
>NA|NA|TRBJ1-2|TRBV4-1
CASSQTGRFGYTF
TGCGCCAGCAGCCAAACAGGGCGTTTTGGCTACACCTTC
>NA|TRBD2|TRBJ2-1|TRBV6-1
CASSETSGSLYNEQFF
TGTGCCAGCAGTGAGACTAGCGGGAGTCTTTACAATGAGCAGTTCTTC
>NA|NA|TRBJ2-7|TRBV7-2
CASSLFMGQNEQYF
TGTGCCAGCAGCTTATTTATGGGGCAGAACGAGCAGTACTTC
>NA|TRBD1|TRBJ1-1|TRBV10-3
CAISESGTGLNTEAFF
TGTGCCATCAGTGAGTCAGGGACAGGACTGAACACTGAAGCTTTCTTT
>NA|TRBD1|TRBJ2-3|TRBV6-1
CASSARTGGSTDTQYF
TGTGCCAGCAGTGCTAGGACAGGGGGCTCCACAGATACGCAGTATTTT
>NA|NA|TRBJ1-2|TRBV28
CASSPDRRNYGYTF
TGTGCCAGCAGTCCTGACAGGCGTAACTATGGCTACACCTTC
>NA|TRBD1|TRBJ1-1|TRBV28
CASSANWDRGDTEAFF
TGTGCCAGCAGTGCAAACTGGGACAGGGGGGACACTGAAGCTTTCTTT
>NA|TRBD2|TRBJ2-3|TRBV5-6
CASSLSAGEGTQYF
TGTGCCAGCAGCCTCTCGGCCGGGGAGGGTACGCAGTATTTT
>NA|NA|TRBJ2-3|TRBV27
CASSLSLSARGTQYF
TGTGCCAGCAGTTTATCCTTATCAGCGCGCGGTACGCAGTATTTT
>NA|NA|TRBJ2-7|TRBV6-5
CASRISGYSYEQYF
TGTGCCAGCAGGATTAGCGGTTACTCCTACGAGCAGTACTTC
>once|TRBD1|TRBJ2-1|TRBV5-6
CASSYGPGTGGGNEQFF
TGTGCCAGCAGCTACGGACCCGGGACAGGGGGTGGCAATGAGCAGTTCTTC
>NA|NA|TRBJ2-7|TRBV5-1
CASSLAFDEQYF
TGCGCCAGCAGCTTGGCATTTGACGAGCAGTACTTC
>NA|TRBD1|TRBJ1-1|TRBV7-9
CASSLLGQGLPPEAFF
TGTGCCAGCAGCTTACTGGGACAGGGTCTCCCACCTGAAGCTTTCTTT
>NA|TRBD1|TRBJ2-7|TRBV5-1
CASSQPRTGDYSYEQYF
TGCGCCAGCAGCCAACCCCGGACAGGGGATTACTCCTACGAGCAGTACTTC
>NA|TRBD2|TRBJ2-5|TRBV3-1/TRBV3-2
CASSPRTSGGPVFETQYF
TGTGCCAGCAGCCCAAGGACTAGCGGGGGGCCTGTTTTTGAGACCCAGTACTTC
>NA|NA|TRBJ1-1|TRBV18
CASSPSQGETEAFF
TGTGCCAGCTCACCATCCCAGGGTGAAACTGAAGCTTTCTTT
>NA|TRBD2|TRBJ2-5|TRBV14
CASSRGGYQETQYF
TGTGCCAGCAGCCGGGGGGGATACCAAGAGACCCAGTACTTC
>NA|TRBD2|TRBJ2-1|TRBV2
CASIISGGAVVTYNEQFF
TGTGCCAGCATTATTAGCGGGGGGGCCGTAGTGACCTACAATGAGCAGTTCTTC
>NA|TRBD1|TRBJ2-5|TRBV6-2/TRBV6-3
CASSKQGTKETQYF
TGTGCCAGCAGTAAACAGGGGACCAAAGAGACCCAGTACTTC
>NA|TRBD1|TRBJ1-3|TRBV5-1
CASSGGQGTGNTIYF
TGCGCCAGCAGCGGGGGACAGGGGACTGGAAACACCATATATTTT
>NA|NA|TRBJ1-5|TRBV19
CASSMYGSNQPQHF
TGTGCCAGTAGTATGTACGGTAGCAATCAGCCCCAGCATTTT
>few|TRBD1|TRBJ2-2|TRBV7-6
CASSPLQGAGELFF
TGTGCCAGCAGCCCATTACAGGGGGCCGGGGAGCTGTTTTTT
>NA|TRBD1|TRBJ2-5|TRBV7-2
CASSLVTGSGQETQYF
TGTGCCAGCAGCTTAGTGACAGGGTCAGGCCAAGAGACCCAGTACTTC
>NA|NA|TRBJ2-1|TRBV10-1
CASSGRPDEQFF
TGCGCCAGCAGTGGTCGTCCCGATGAGCAGTTCTTC
>NA|NA|TRBJ2-7|TRBV27
CASGPSPGVEQYF
TGTGCCAGCGGGCCTAGCCCGGGGGTAGAGCAGTACTTC
>NA|TRBD1|TRBJ2-7|TRBV7-2
CASSPQTAAGTGIPGQYF
TGTGCCAGCAGCCCGCAAACCGCCGCCGGGACAGGGATCCCCGGGCAGTACTTC
>NA|NA|TRBJ1-5|TRBV6-6
CAESGETNQPQHF
TGTGCCGAGAGTGGGGAGACTAATCAGCCCCAGCATTTT
>once|TRBD1|TRBJ2-7|TRBV6-6
CASSPRGQDFYEQYF
TGTGCCAGCAGTCCCCGGGGACAGGACTTCTACGAGCAGTACTTC
>NA|NA|TRBJ1-1|TRBV19
CASSGQGNTEAFF
TGTGCCAGTAGCGGTCAGGGGAACACTGAAGCTTTCTTT
>NA|NA|TRBJ2-3|TRBV19
CASSPFRGRTDTQYF
TGTGCCAGTAGCCCCTTCCGCGGCCGCACAGATACGCAGTATTTT
>once|NA|TRBJ2-2|TRBV4-2
CASSHLQGTGELFF
TGTGCCAGCAGCCACCTACAGGGTACCGGGGAGCTGTTTTTT
>few|NA|TRBJ2-2|TRBV19
CACKSGSNTGELFF
TGTGCCTGTAAGAGCGGGTCGAACACCGGGGAGCTGTTTTTT
>NA|TRBD2|TRBJ2-3|TRBV11-2
CASSFGLDTDTQYF
TGTGCCAGCAGCTTTGGACTAGACACAGATACGCAGTATTTT
>few|NA|TRBJ1-5|TRBV2
CASSGDNHQPQHF
TGTGCCAGCAGTGGGGACAACCATCAGCCCCAGCATTTT
>NA|NA|TRBJ2-1|TRBV7-3
CASSPQAEHNEQFF
TGTGCCAGCAGCCCCCAGGCTGAACACAATGAGCAGTTCTTC
>NA|TRBD2|TRBJ2-1|TRBV5-1
CASSLLSGNNEQFF
TGCGCCAGCAGCTTGCTTAGCGGGAACAATGAGCAGTTCTTC
>NA|NA|TRBJ1-1|TRBV6-5
CASSDSRNTEAFF
TGTGCCAGCAGCGACAGCCGGAACACTGAAGCTTTCTTT
>NA|TRBD1|TRBJ1-2|TRBV3-1/TRBV3-2
CASSQVDRNYGYTF
TGTGCCAGCAGCCAAGTGGACAGGAACTATGGCTACACCTTC
>NA|NA|TRBJ2-3|TRBV21-1
CASSYPDGGTLRSDTQYF
TGTGCCAGCAGCTACCCTGATGGCGGGACCCTTAGGTCAGATACGCAGTATTTT
>NA|TRBD1|TRBJ2-6|TRBV4-2
CASSQDEQGAAGANVLTF
TGTGCCAGCAGCCAAGATGAACAGGGGGCGGCTGGGGCCAACGTCCTGACTTTC